This TCR beta chain was recovered during a study of blood T cell repertoires in COVID-19. Study overall: Specimens from acute and convalescent COVID-19 originated in the United States, Italy and Spain.

Participants spanned ages about 18 to 90 years and resided in 20 to 25 US areas. A single count supports this clone. In the authors' workflow: By means of reference gene primer amplification, nucleated cell counts were estimated. Here immunoSEQ multiplex PCR was the method, and the copy in TCRdb shows in-frame clones only, minus some. V and J calls and clone size are given by that table; D and trimming were obtained from the DNA. The data contain approximately 170,000 clones, 83% of them singletons. The CDR3 loop spans 12 amino acids. Germline V CDR1 and CDR2: MDHEN, SYDVKM. Trimming removed 6 bases from V and 3 bases from J, with 8 bases in between.

This sequence was found in a woman aged 50 to 65 in a cohort exposed to, infected with or recovered from COVID-19 (not recorded which). V is TRBV28 and J is TRBJ1-1, with a tentative D call TRBD1 (6 bases). The specimen sequenced was PBMCs or T cells enriched from blood (not recorded which). DNA of the CDR3: TGTGCCAGCAGGAGACAGGACACTGAAGCTTTCTTT. It encodes CASRRQDTEAFF.